This TCR beta chain comes out of a study of shared clonotypes between healthy human individuals. Naive CD45RA+ and memory CD45RA-negative subsets were split from CD4+ cells. Germline lookup yields CDR1 SGHAT and CDR2 FQNNGV. V was cut by 2 bases and J by 4 bases, with 9 bases left in between. This CDR3 has 14 amino acids. Assay: immunoSEQ multiplex PCR; the TCRdb copy retains only in-frame clones and omits some. The sample includes fewer than 3 million clones, around 93% seen only once; the top ten take 0.37%. The sequence derives from a young man in good health. Some clones in this sample may be carry-over from other donors' samples. Source material: naive CD4+ T cells from PBMCs. The subset denotes: CD45RA+ positively selected. The rearrangement uses TRBV11-2 and TRBJ1-3; D call uncertain. The CDR3 here is CASSLFNEGNTIYF. The DNA of the CDR3 is TGTGCCAGCAGCTTATTCAATGAGGGAAACACCATATATTTT.